Listed here is a single TCR beta chain. Seattle patients were enrolled while actively infected and followed longitudinally. Generated by immunoSEQ multiplex PCR, the TCRdb table keeps only in-frame clones and is missing some. Among roughly 290,000 clones listed, 84% were seen once. The sample is drawn from a study of blood T cell repertoires in COVID-19. Study details: COVID-19 samples from acute and convalescent phases originated in the United States, Italy and Spain.

The TCR comes from a person aged 65-85 years with COVID-19, enrolled during active disease. Source material: peripheral blood.

CDR3 protein: CASSLYGLYF. The CDR3 bases are TGTGCCAGCAGCTTGTATGGACTGTACTTC. The V gene is TRBV5-8, the J gene TRBJ2-5; tentatively, D is TRBD2 (5 bases). Germline V gene data show CDR1 as SGHTS and CDR2 as YDEGEE. The V and J ends lost 1 base and 13 bases respectively, with 8 bases between them. CDR3 size: 10 residues. Together with reference TRBV5-8 and TRBJ2-5, the CDR3 gives the full variable domain: EAGVTQSPTHLIKTRGQQATLRCSPISGHTSVYWYQQALGLGLQFLLWYDEGEERNRGNFPPRFSGRQFPNYSSELNVNALELEDSALYLCASSLYGLYFGPGTRLLVL.